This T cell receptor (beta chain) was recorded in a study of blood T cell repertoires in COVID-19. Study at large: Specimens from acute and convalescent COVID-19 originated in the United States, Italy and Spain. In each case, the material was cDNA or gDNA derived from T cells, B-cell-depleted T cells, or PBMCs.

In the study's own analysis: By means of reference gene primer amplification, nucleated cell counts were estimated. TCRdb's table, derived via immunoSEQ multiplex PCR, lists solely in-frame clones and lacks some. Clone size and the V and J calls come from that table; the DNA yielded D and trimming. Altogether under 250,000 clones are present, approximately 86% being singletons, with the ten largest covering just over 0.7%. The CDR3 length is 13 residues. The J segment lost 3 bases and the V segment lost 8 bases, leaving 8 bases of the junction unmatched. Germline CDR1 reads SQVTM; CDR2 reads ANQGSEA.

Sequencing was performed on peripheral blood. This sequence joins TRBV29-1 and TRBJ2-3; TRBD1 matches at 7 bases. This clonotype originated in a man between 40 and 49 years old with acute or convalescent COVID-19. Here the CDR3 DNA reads TGCAGCACAAAACAGGGGTGGACAGATACGCAGTATTTT. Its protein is CSTKQGWTDTQYF.